Listed here are 30 T cell receptor beta chains from one sample, sequenced in a study of Graves' ophthalmopathy and Graves' hyperthyroidism. As the template, RNA transcripts were used to amplify TCR beta CDR3 regions. After a first-round RT-PCR with HTBI primers, a second-round multiplex PCR was run. TCRdb reprocessed the multiplex PCR reads via MiXCR and lists one record per CDR3 protein. Altogether over a million distinct CDR3 sequences are present, approximately 35% being singletons, with the ten largest covering more than 9.5%. Source material: peripheral blood or thyroid tissue (not recorded which). These receptors all come from an adult man with Graves' hyperthyroidism.

This clonotype was found many times. The rearrangement links TRBV2 to TRBJ2-7; D gene unclear. V dropped 2 bases and J dropped 1 base, with 9 bases sitting between them. CDR1 and CDR2 from the germline V gene are SNHLY and FYNNEI. This CDR3 has 14 amino acids. The CDR3 reads CASSESRSSYEQYF. For the CDR3, the DNA is TGTGCCAGCAGTGAATCAAGGAGTTCCTACGAGCAGTACTTC. Looking up the rest from reference TRBV2 and TRBJ2-7 gives the full variable domain: EPEVTQTPSHQVTQMGQEVILRCVPISNHLYFYWYRQILGQKVEFLVSFYNNEISEKSEIFDDQFSVERPDGSNFTLKIRSTKLEDSAMYFCASSESRSSYEQYFGPGTRLTVT.

The rearrangement joins TRBV28 to TRBJ1-2; D might be TRBD1 (6 bases). Per germline, CDR1 MDHEN and CDR2 SYDVKM. Trimming stripped 5 bases from V and 7 bases from J, with 14 bases between. CDR3 size: 13 residues. The CDR3 DNA is TGTGCCAGCAGTAGGGGGAGGGCGGTTGGCTACACCTTC. This gives the protein CASSRGRAVGYTF.

The chain is built from TRBV6-5 and TRBJ1-6; the match to TRBD1 covers 9 bases. V lost 6 bases and J lost 5; bases outside the gene matches: 8. The length of the CDR3 is 16 residues. From germline, CDR1 is MNHEY and CDR2 SVGAGI. CDR3 residues: CASRTGTGNHNSPLHF. The CDR3 DNA is TGTGCCAGCAGGACCGGGACAGGGAATCATAATTCACCCCTCCACTTT.

V and J are TRBV2 and TRBJ2-7; TRBD2 is a possible D gene (6 bases). The CDR3 spans 15 residues. Germline assignment: CDR1 SNHLY and CDR2 FYNNEI. The V end lost 2 bases, the J end lost 3 bases, and 14 bases lay between the germline ends. In DNA, the CDR3 is TGTGCCAGCAGTGAACGGCGGGAACGCGTCTACGAGCAGTACTTC. This gives the protein CASSERRERVYEQYF. The whole variable domain, remainder taken from reference TRBV2 and TRBJ2-7, is EPEVTQTPSHQVTQMGQEVILRCVPISNHLYFYWYRQILGQKVEFLVSFYNNEISEKSEIFDDQFSVERPDGSNFTLKIRSTKLEDSAMYFCASSERRERVYEQYFGPGTRLTVT.

This chain connects TRBV28 to TRBJ2-5; TRBD1 is a possible D gene (5 bases). Germline lookup yields CDR1 MDHEN and CDR2 SYDVKM. The CDR3 covers 13 residues. V lost 8 bases and J lost 1, with 11 bases in between. CDR3 DNA sequence: TGTGCCAGCCAGGGCCCTGTCCAAGAGACCCAGTACTTC. Protein product: CASQGPVQETQYF.

This clonotype was recorded a few times. V is TRBV6-5 and J is TRBJ1-4; TRBD1 matches 7 bases. Germline V lookup: CDR1 MNHEY, CDR2 SVGAGI. This CDR3 region has 14 residues. The V and J ends lost 5 bases and 6 bases, in that order; junction bases with no gene match: 6. This chain's CDR3 is CASSIDRVDEKLFF. CDR3 in DNA: TGTGCCAGCAGTATCGACAGGGTAGATGAAAAACTGTTTTTT.

This clonotype came up many times. The chain couples TRBV15 to TRBJ2-7, with a weak D call TRBD1 (6 bases). V was clipped by 5 bases and J by 2 bases, with 22 bases between them. Looked up from germline, CDR1 is LNHNV and CDR2 is YYDKDF (reference sequence). This CDR3 is built from 17 residues. Here the CDR3 DNA reads TGTGCCACCAGCGCCCGAACAGGGTTACCGTTGCCCTACGAGCAGTACTTC. It is translated as CATSARTGLPLPYEQYF.

V gene TRBV5-4 combines with J gene TRBJ2-5, with 10 bases lining up with TRBD2. CDR1 is SGHNT and CDR2 is YYREEE in the germline V gene (reference sequence). The CDR3 sequence is 15 residues long. The V gene end was trimmed by 0 bases and the J gene end by 5 bases; junction bases not matched to a gene: 4. The DNA of the CDR3 is TGTGCCAGCAGCTTGGCGGGACTAGCGAGTGAGACCCAGTACTTC. Its protein product is CASSLAGLASETQYF.

This chain uses TRBV25-1 with TRBJ2-7; the match to TRBD1 covers 10 bases. V shed 7 bases, J shed 3 bases, and the junction held 6 bases outside the gene matches. The CDR3 is 14 residues long. CDR1 is MGHDK, CDR2 SYGVNS, per germline. The CDR3 spells CASKLGTGVYEQYF. The CDR3 bases are TGTGCCAGCAAACTCGGGACAGGGGTCTACGAGCAGTACTTC.

There are many counts of this clonotype. This chain joins TRBV29-1 and TRBJ2-2, with D uncertain. With 4 bases removed from V and 0 bases from J, the gap between germline ends came to 9 bases. The CDR3 runs to 14 residues. In germline, CDR1 is SQVTM, CDR2 ANQGSEA. CDR3 in DNA: TGCAGCGTTGTGGGCGCGGCGAACACCGGGGAGCTGTTTTTT. Amino acid sequence: CSVVGAANTGELFF.

This clonotype has ten or more counts. The chain links TRBV9 to TRBJ2-2; D could derive from TRBD1 or TRBD2 (5 bases each). Germline V gene sequence: CDR1 SGDLS, CDR2 YYNGEE. V was trimmed by 5 bases and J by 1 base, leaving 6 bases between them. CDR3 length equals 13 residues. The CDR3 reads CASRGENTGELFF. The CDR3 region has the DNA TGTGCCAGCAGGGGGGAGAACACCGGGGAGCTGTTTTTT.

The chain combines TRBV29-1 with TRBJ2-7; 7 positions match TRBD2. V dropped 6 bases and J dropped 4; count of bases not matched to a gene: 6. The CDR3 extends over 12 amino acids. The germline CDR1 and CDR2 sequences are SQVTM and ANQGSEA. CDR3 protein: CSVGGRYYEQYF. CDR3 nucleotides: TGCAGCGTCGGCGGGAGATATTACGAGCAGTACTTC.

The rearrangement joins TRBV5-1 to TRBJ1-2; D is perhaps TRBD1 (6 bases). This CDR3 is 16 amino acids long. Germline CDR1 reads SGHRS; CDR2 reads YFSETQ. Trimming pared 4 bases from V and 4 bases from J, leaving 20 bases between. CDR3 nucleotide sequence: TGCGCCAGCAGCCCCTGGAGGGCAGGGGCGACCTATGGCTACACCTTC. Its protein product is CASSPWRAGATYGYTF.

The chain employs TRBV2 and TRBJ1-2; 8 bases map to TRBD1. Unmatched junction bases numbered 22, after V lost 8 bases and J lost 8 bases. Germline CDR1 SNHLY, CDR2 FYNNEI. The CDR3 contains 17 residues. For the CDR3, the DNA is TGTGCCAGCGTCCACACTGGGACCGCGCAGGGGGCGGGAGGCTACACCTTC. Translating it yields CASVHTGTAQGAGGYTF.

This chain links TRBV10-3 with TRBJ1-2; TRBD1 agrees at 8 bases. Trimming removed 4 bases from V and 3 bases from J; junction bases left unmatched: 13. Per germline, CDR1 ENHRY and CDR2 SYGVKD. The length of the CDR3 is 17 residues. In DNA, the CDR3 is TGTGCCATCAGTGGACGACAGGGGAGTCCTGATCACTATGGCTACACCTTC. This encodes CAISGRQGSPDHYGYTF.

The rearrangement links TRBV10-3 to TRBJ2-5, with 9 bases aligning to TRBD1. In germline, CDR1 is ENHRY, CDR2 SYGVKD. The CDR3 is 14 residues long. With 10 bases clipped from V and 5 bases from J, the junction kept 11 bases outside the gene matches. The CDR3 reads CATSPGQGTETQYF. The CDR3 DNA sequence: TGTGCCACCAGCCCGGGACAGGGTACGGAGACCCAGTACTTC.

Many counts were recorded for this clonotype. The V call is TRBV7-4, the J call TRBJ2-5; 9 positions match TRBD2. CDR1 is SGHVT and CDR2 is SQSDAQ in the germline V gene. This CDR3 is built from 15 residues. V was clipped by 6 bases and J by 3 bases; unmatched bases: 8. Here the CDR3 DNA reads TGTGCCAGCAGACATAGACTAGCGGAGGAAGAGACCCAGTACTTC. It is translated as CASRHRLAEEETQYF.

The sample holds a few counts of this clonotype. The CDR3 nucleotides are TGCGCCAGCAGCTACACTAGCGGGGGGCTCTCCTACGAGCAGTACTTC. This gives the protein CASSYTSGGLSYEQYF. The chain couples TRBV5-1 to TRBJ2-7; TRBD2 agrees at 12 bases. Germline CDR1 reads SGHRS; CDR2 reads YFSETQ. The V gene end was trimmed by 3 bases and the J gene end by 0 bases; junction bases not matched to a gene: 4. The CDR3 length is 16 residues.

CDR3 bases: TGTGCCAGTAGTCCTATGGATGGAACCGCACGGGGAGATACGCAGTATTTT. It translates to CASSPMDGTARGDTQYF. This chain uses TRBV19 with TRBJ2-3, with D perhaps matching TRBD2 (5 bases). V dropped 5 bases and J dropped 5 bases, with 23 bases sitting between them. CDR1 and CDR2 from the germline V gene are LNHDA and SQIVND (reference sequence). The CDR3 runs 17 residues.

This clonotype has a single count. One base away lies a much larger clone, so this may be a sequencing read error. The chain recombines TRBV20-1 with TRBJ2-7; TRBD1 or TRBD2 may be the D gene (5 bases each). Trimming pared 6 bases from V and 3 bases from J, leaving 15 bases between. The CDR3 contains 13 residues. Germline-derived CDR1 and CDR2 are DFQATT and SNEGSKA (reference sequence). DNA for the CDR3: TGCAGTGCCCCCGGGGCTCCGAGCTACGAGCAGTACTTC. Its translation: CSAPGAPSYEQYF.

This clonotype was seen more than once but under ten times. The chain employs TRBV6-5 and TRBJ2-7; D unresolved. V lost 5 bases, J lost 2 bases, and 13 bases lay in between. This CDR3 contains 14 residues. Germline values: CDR1 MNHEY, CDR2 SVGAGI. Here the CDR3 reads CASSRAQPAYEQYF. CDR3 DNA sequence: TGTGCCAGCAGTCGCGCGCAACCGGCCTACGAGCAGTACTTC.

This clonotype was seen more than once but under ten times. The rearrangement uses TRBV29-1 and TRBJ2-2; a weak D match, TRBD2 (6 bases). CDR1 SQVTM and CDR2 ANQGSEA come from the germline V gene. The CDR3 sequence is 16 residues long. V was clipped by 7 bases and J by 0 bases, with 18 bases between them. The CDR3 reads CSAGGSGAANTGELFF. CDR3 coding DNA: TGCAGCGCCGGGGGTAGCGGAGCTGCGAACACCGGGGAGCTGTTTTTT.

In this sample, this clonotype turned up many times. V gene TRBV4-3 combines with J gene TRBJ1-1; TRBD1 agrees at 8 bases. Germline CDR1 and CDR2: LGHNA and YSLEER. Trimming cost V 4 bases and J 10 bases; bases outside gene matches: 11. CDR3 length: 14 residues. CDR3 nucleotide sequence: TGCGCCAGCAGCCCAGGGGGCGCCTCCCGAGGAGCTTTCTTT. This codes for CASSPGGASRGAFF.

This clonotype was seen at least ten times. V usage is TRBV19 and J usage is TRBJ1-1; D is perhaps TRBD1 (5 bases). This CDR3 is 17 amino acids long. Germline V lookup: CDR1 LNHDA, CDR2 SQIVND (reference sequence). V lost 3 bases and J lost 0, with 17 bases in between. Written as DNA, the CDR3 is TGTGCCAGTAGTATGATCAGGGTGCGCGATATGAACACTGAAGCTTTCTTT. Amino acid sequence: CASSMIRVRDMNTEAFF.

This clonotype was found many times. The chain recombines TRBV29-1 with TRBJ1-1, with 9 bases lining up with TRBD1. The CDR3 runs to 14 residues. Trimming took 2 bases from V and 1 from J; bases not matched to a gene: 2. Germline CDR1 and CDR2: SQVTM and ANQGSEA. CDR3 nucleotides: TGCAGCGTTGAAAGGACAGGGGCGAACACTGAAGCTTTCTTT. Translating it yields CSVERTGANTEAFF.

This clonotype has only a few counts. The chain links TRBV6-5 to TRBJ1-2, with 7 nucleotides matching TRBD1. The CDR3 is 15 residues long. CDR1 and CDR2 (germline): MNHEY, SVGAGI. Losses at the gene ends were 7 bases for V and 4 bases for J; bases not matched to a gene: 12. The CDR3 sequence is CASKPPGQRAYGYTF. The CDR3 nucleotides are TGTGCCAGCAAACCACCGGGACAGAGAGCCTATGGCTACACCTTC.

J is TRBJ2-1 and V is TRBV20-1; 8 nucleotides agree with TRBD2. The V segment lost 5 bases and the J segment 9 bases; nucleotides outside the gene matches: 15. Germline V CDR1 and CDR2: DFQATT, SNEGSKA (reference sequence). This CDR3 is built from 15 residues. The CDR3 DNA reads TGCAGTGCTGCACGCTTTCGAGCGGGGGTTGGTGAGCAGTTCTTC. It encodes CSAARFRAGVGEQFF.

This clonotype appeared a few times. The V gene is TRBV29-1, the J gene TRBJ2-3, with 8 bases identical to TRBD2. The CDR3 runs to 14 residues. Germline CDR1 is SQVTM and CDR2 is ANQGSEA. The junction had 5 bases not matched to a gene; V was cut back by 2 bases and J by 4 bases. The CDR3 protein is CSVESGSGSDTQYF. CDR3 DNA sequence: TGCAGCGTTGAAAGCGGGAGTGGTTCAGATACGCAGTATTTT.

This clonotype showed up just once. V usage is TRBV7-9 and J usage is TRBJ1-1; D uncertain. CDR3 length: 11 residues. The V end was cut by 3 bases, the J end by 10 bases, with 9 bases between. Germline CDR1 SEHNR, CDR2 FQNEAQ (reference sequence). This CDR3 reads CASSFGTRAFF. As DNA, the CDR3 is TGTGCCAGCAGCTTCGGAACTCGAGCTTTCTTT.

V usage is TRBV25-1 and J usage is TRBJ2-7; no reliable D call. Trimming stripped 2 bases from V and 4 bases from J, with 12 bases between. Germline CDR1 and CDR2: MGHDK and SYGVNS. The CDR3 has 14 amino acids. The CDR3 region has the DNA TGTGCCAGCAGTGAACCCACTTGGGAATACGAGCAGTACTTC. Amino acids: CASSEPTWEYEQYF.